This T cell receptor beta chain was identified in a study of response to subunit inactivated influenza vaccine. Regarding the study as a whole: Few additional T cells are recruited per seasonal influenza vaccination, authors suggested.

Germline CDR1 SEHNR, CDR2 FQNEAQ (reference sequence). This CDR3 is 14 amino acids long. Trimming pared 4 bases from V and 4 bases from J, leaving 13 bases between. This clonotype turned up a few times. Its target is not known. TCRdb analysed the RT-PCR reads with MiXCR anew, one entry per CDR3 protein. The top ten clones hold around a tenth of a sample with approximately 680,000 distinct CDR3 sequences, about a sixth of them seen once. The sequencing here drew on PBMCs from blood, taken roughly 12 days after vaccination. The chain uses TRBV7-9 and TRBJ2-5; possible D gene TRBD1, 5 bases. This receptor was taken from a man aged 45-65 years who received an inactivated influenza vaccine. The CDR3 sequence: CASSSKGVGETQYF. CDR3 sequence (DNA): TGTGCCAGCAGCTCCAAAGGGGTAGGAGAGACCCAGTACTTC.